These 14 T cell receptor beta chains were sequenced from one sample in a study of Graves' ophthalmopathy and Graves' hyperthyroidism. From RNA, the CDR3 regions of TCR beta chains were amplified and sequenced. Amplification began with first-round RT-PCR using HTBI primers, then second-round multiplex PCR was performed. Via MiXCR, TCRdb re-called the multiplex PCR reads, giving one row per CDR3 protein. The table includes around 1.1 million distinct CDR3 sequences, roughly 35% detected once. Specimen: peripheral blood or thyroid tissue (not recorded which). All receptors derive from an adult man with Graves' hyperthyroidism.

This clonotype was recorded many times. The chain links TRBV5-8 to TRBJ2-7; no firm D call. V was shortened by 0 bases and J by 4 bases, with 11 bases between the two germline ends. Germline CDR1 SGHTS, CDR2 YDEGEE. The CDR3 has 14 residues. CDR3 nucleotide sequence: TGTGCCAGCAGCTTGGCCGCTGGGGATTACGAGCAGTACTTC. It specifies CASSLAAGDYEQYF.

This clonotype was detected a few times. The gene calls are TRBV6-5 and TRBJ2-7; maybe TRBD2 (5 bases). The CDR3 is made up of 14 amino acids. Looked up from germline, CDR1 is MNHEY and CDR2 is SVGAGI. V shed 0 bases and J shed 3 bases, with 9 bases lying between them. CDR3: CASSYSRAGYEQYF. DNA for the CDR3: TGTGCCAGCAGTTACTCGAGGGCAGGCTACGAGCAGTACTTC.

This clonotype has a count of ten or more. The V gene is TRBV7-9, the J gene TRBJ1-2, with D uncertain. The length of the CDR3 is 13 residues. V dropped 5 bases and J dropped 4 bases, with 11 bases sitting between them. CDR1 and CDR2 from the germline V gene are SEHNR and FQNEAQ (reference sequence). The CDR3 region has the DNA TGTGCCAGCAGCCCAGATCTGGGCTATGGCTACACCTTC. Amino acid sequence: CASSPDLGYGYTF.

This chain joins TRBV11-2 and TRBJ1-4; D is possibly TRBD1 (6 bases). V lost 3 bases and J 6 bases, leaving 14 bases between the germline ends. This CDR3 has 15 amino acids. Germline loops: CDR1 SGHAT, CDR2 FQNNGV. CDR3 sequence reads: CASSFPGRGDEKLFF. The CDR3 region has the DNA TGTGCCAGCAGCTTCCCCGGCAGGGGCGATGAAAAACTGTTTTTT.

This clonotype came up many times. The chain uses TRBV6-1 and TRBJ1-1; D is uncertain. Between the trimmed V and J ends, which lost 0 bases and 5 bases, there was a span of 4 bases. CDR3 length: 12 amino acids. From germline, CDR1 is MNHNS and CDR2 SASEGT. The CDR3 DNA sequence: TGTGCCAGCAGTGAAGCTGGAACTGAAGCTTTCTTT. The encoded protein is CASSEAGTEAFF.

There are many counts of this clonotype. This chain uses TRBV20-1 with TRBJ1-6; D uncertain. Germline lookup yields CDR1 DFQATT and CDR2 SNEGSKA (reference sequence). This CDR3 region has 12 residues. Trimming took 6 bases from V and 10 from J, leaving 13 bases between them. As DNA, the CDR3 is TGCAGTGCCACCCCGGCGAAGTCACCCCTCCACTTT. Amino acid sequence: CSATPAKSPLHF.

Note on this clonotype: A junction end diverges from the germline sequence, so it may reflect a read error. This sequence joins TRBV29-1 and TRBJ1-1; 10 nucleotides align to TRBD1. The V gene's germline CDR1 is SQVTM and CDR2 ANQGSEA. The CDR3 is 13 amino acids. The chain's CDR3 is CIVSGTGDTEAFF. CDR3 nucleotides: TGCATCGTTTCCGGGACAGGGGACACTGAAGCTTTCTTT.

This rearrangement joins TRBV10-3 to TRBJ2-7; D is possibly TRBD1 (5 bases). CDR1 is ENHRY and CDR2 is SYGVKD in the germline V gene. Trimming left V 4 bases short and J 6 bases short, with 10 bases between. The CDR3 is 12 amino acids. For the CDR3, the DNA is TGTGCCATCAGTGGGCAGGGATTCGAGCAGTACTTC. Encoded protein: CAISGQGFEQYF.

Points on this clonotype: The junction departs from the called germline gene at one end, perhaps through a read error. The rearrangement joins TRBV5-1 to TRBJ2-7; weak D call: TRBD2 (6 bases). This CDR3 contains 12 residues. CDR1 is SGHRS and CDR2 is YFSETQ in the germline V gene. The CDR3 loop reads CASSPRGFGQYF. The CDR3 nucleotides read TGTGCCAGCAGCCCCCGGGGGTTCGGGCAGTACTTC.

The V and J genes are TRBV14 and TRBJ1-1; D is uncertain. The V and J ends lost 5 bases and 0 bases respectively, with 13 bases between them. The CDR3 is 15 amino acids. Germline V gives CDR1 SGHDN, CDR2 FVKESK. CDR3 residues: CASSASAPMNTEAFF. As DNA, the CDR3 is TGTGCCAGCAGCGCTTCGGCGCCCATGAACACTGAAGCTTTCTTT. Based on the CDR3 plus reference TRBV14 and TRBJ1-1, the full variable domain is EAGVTQFPSHSVIEKGQTVTLRCDPISGHDNLYWYRRVMGKEIKFLLHFVKESKQDESGMPNNRFLAERTGGTYSTLKVQPAELEDSGVYFCASSASAPMNTEAFFGQGTRLTVV.

V is TRBV7-8 and J is TRBJ2-3, with TRBD1 matching over 9 bases. V was pared by 5 bases and J by 2 bases, with 5 bases of the junction left unmatched. From germline, CDR1 is SGHVS and CDR2 FQNEAQ. The CDR3 loop spans 15 amino acids. CDR3 protein: CASSPGTGNTDTQYF. The CDR3 DNA follows: TGTGCCAGCAGCCCAGGGACAGGGAACACAGATACGCAGTATTTT.

As to this clonotype: A much bigger clone sits one base away, suggesting this may be a read error. The gene calls are TRBV9 and TRBJ1-5; D might be TRBD1 (6 bases). Trimming removed 5 bases at V and 4 bases at J, with 10 bases between. The germline CDR1 and CDR2 sequences are SGDLS and YYNGEE. The CDR3 loop spans 13 amino acids. The CDR3 loop reads CASRYRENQPQHF. CDR3 in DNA: TGTGCCAGCAGATACAGGGAAAATCAGCCCCAGCATTTT.

The chain joins TRBV9 to TRBJ2-7, with D possibly matching TRBD2 (6 bases). The CDR3 loop spans 14 amino acids. Trimming took 2 bases from V and 4 from J, leaving 13 bases between them. Germline V gene data show CDR1 as SGDLS and CDR2 as YYNGEE. CDR3 sequence: CASSVRDWEYEQYF. For the CDR3, the DNA is TGTGCCAGCAGCGTCCGGGACTGGGAATACGAGCAGTACTTC.

The V and J genes are TRBV19 and TRBJ2-5; D might be TRBD1 (5 bases). CDR1 is LNHDA, CDR2 SQIVND, per germline (reference sequence). V was trimmed by 5 bases and J by 5 bases, leaving 18 bases between them. The CDR3 has 15 residues. The CDR3 region has the DNA TGTGCCAGTAGTGTCGACAGCTGGGGCTTGGAGACCCAGTACTTC. It specifies CASSVDSWGLETQYF.